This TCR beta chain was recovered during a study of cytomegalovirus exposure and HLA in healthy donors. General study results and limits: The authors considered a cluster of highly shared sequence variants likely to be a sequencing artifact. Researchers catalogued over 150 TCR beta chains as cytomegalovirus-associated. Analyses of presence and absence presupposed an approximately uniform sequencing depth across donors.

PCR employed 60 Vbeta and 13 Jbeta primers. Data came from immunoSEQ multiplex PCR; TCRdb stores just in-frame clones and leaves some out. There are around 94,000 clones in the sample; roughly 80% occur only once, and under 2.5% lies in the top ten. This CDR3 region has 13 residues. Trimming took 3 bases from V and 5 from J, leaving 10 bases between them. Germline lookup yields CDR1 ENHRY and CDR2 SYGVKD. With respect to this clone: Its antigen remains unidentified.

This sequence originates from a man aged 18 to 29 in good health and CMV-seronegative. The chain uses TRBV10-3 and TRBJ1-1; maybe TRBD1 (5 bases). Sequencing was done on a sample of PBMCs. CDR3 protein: CAISDREGTEAFF. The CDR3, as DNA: TGTGCCATCAGTGATAGGGAGGGGACTGAAGCTTTCTTT.